This T cell receptor beta chain appears in the sequencing data of a study of PD-1 blockade in classical Hodgkin lymphoma. Documented time point: cycle 4 day 1 (C4D1), after about 6 weeks of nivolumab. Every patient was affected by relapse after autologous stem cell transplantation, while exposure to brentuximab vedotin was not uniform. The authors purified CD4+ T cells from thawed PBMCs by magnetic negative selection. In its sample, this clone was seen once. Only in-frame clones appear in the TCRdb table, and some are missing; sequencing was by immunoSEQ multiplex PCR. The sample includes roughly 35,000 clones, approximately 90% seen only once; the top ten take roughly 0.3%. The length of the CDR3 is 17 residues. V lost 4 bases, J lost 2 bases, and 11 bases stayed unmatched. Germline V CDR1 and CDR2: MDHEN, SYDVKM.

The clonotype originates from a human donor with classical Hodgkin lymphoma. This chain connects TRBV28 to TRBJ2-7, with 10 bases that match TRBD2. The specimen comprised CD4+ T cells from blood, sampled before the fourth cycle of nivolumab. The CDR3 nucleotides read TGTGCCAGCAGTTCCAGTACCCTAGCGGGAGTTCCCTACGAGCAGTACTTC. Its translation: CASSSSTLAGVPYEQYF.